The clone carrying this T cell receptor (beta chain) was counted between two and nine times. Its matching antigen is unknown. Each population that was sorted was more than 98% pure. This sample stems from a study of beta chain features in type 1 diabetes. Study-level results: Insertion counts at VDJ junctions were lower in type 1 diabetes patients, who also showed more deletions there. For Type 1 diabetes patients, all four CD4+ subsets carried TCRB CDR3s that were moderately but significantly shorter.

The sequenced template was cDNA made from the entire isolated RNA. Libraries were prepared by immunoSEQ multiplex PCR; TCRdb keeps only in-frame clonotypes and omits some of them. The table records a few hundred thousand clones, roughly a quarter of them present only once. The CDR3 consists of 14 residues. Between the trimmed V and J ends, which lost 7 bases and 0 bases, there was a span of 12 bases. CDR1 is SGHRS, CDR2 YFSETQ, per germline. The specimen sequenced was naive CD4+ T cells from blood. This receptor was identified in a woman in her twenties or thirties with type 1 diabetes. This chain connects TRBV5-1 to TRBJ2-3; maybe TRBD2 (6 bases). The CDR3 spells CASGTGTSTDTQYF. The CDR3 DNA reads as TGCGCCAGCGGGACCGGGACTAGCACAGATACGCAGTATTTT.